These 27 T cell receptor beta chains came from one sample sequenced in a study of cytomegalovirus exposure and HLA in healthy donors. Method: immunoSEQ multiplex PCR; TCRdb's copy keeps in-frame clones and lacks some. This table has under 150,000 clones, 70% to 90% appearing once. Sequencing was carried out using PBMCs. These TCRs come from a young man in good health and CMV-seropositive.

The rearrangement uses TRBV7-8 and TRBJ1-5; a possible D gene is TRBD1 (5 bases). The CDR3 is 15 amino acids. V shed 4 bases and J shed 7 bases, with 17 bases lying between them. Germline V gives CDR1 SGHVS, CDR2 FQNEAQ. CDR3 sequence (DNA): TGTGCCAGCAGCTCATTAAGGGACTGGAACCAGCCCCAGCATTTT. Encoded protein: CASSSLRDWNQPQHF.

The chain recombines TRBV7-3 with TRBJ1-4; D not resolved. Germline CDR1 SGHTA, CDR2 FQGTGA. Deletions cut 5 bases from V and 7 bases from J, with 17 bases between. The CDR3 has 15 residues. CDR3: CASSRPGGWLEKLFF. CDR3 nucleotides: TGTGCCAGCAGCCGCCCCGGAGGGTGGCTTGAAAAACTGTTTTTT.

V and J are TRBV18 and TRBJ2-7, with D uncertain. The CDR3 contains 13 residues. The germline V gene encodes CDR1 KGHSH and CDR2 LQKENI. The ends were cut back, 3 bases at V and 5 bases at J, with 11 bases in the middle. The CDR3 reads CASSPSHRDEQYF. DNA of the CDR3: TGTGCCAGCTCACCCTCACATCGGGACGAGCAGTACTTC.

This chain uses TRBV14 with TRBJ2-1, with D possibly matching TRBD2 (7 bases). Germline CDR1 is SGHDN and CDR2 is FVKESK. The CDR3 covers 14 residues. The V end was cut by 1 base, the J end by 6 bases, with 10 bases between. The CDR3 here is CASSQARGGNEQFF. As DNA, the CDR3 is TGTGCCAGCAGCCAAGCAAGGGGGGGCAATGAGCAGTTCTTC.

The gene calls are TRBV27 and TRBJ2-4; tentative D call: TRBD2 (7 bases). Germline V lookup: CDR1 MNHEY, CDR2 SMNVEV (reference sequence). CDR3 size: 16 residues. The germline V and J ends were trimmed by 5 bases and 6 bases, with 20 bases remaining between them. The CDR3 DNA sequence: TGTGCCAGCAGTAAAGGGGGGGGTACGACTTTAAACATTCAGTACTTC. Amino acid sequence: CASSKGGGTTLNIQYF.

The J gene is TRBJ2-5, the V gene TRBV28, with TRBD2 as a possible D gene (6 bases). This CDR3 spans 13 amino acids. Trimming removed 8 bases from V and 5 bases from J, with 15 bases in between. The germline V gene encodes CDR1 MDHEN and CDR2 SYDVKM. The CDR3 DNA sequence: TGTGCCAGCTCCCTAGGAGGGCGGGAGACCCAGTACTTC. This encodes CASSLGGRETQYF.

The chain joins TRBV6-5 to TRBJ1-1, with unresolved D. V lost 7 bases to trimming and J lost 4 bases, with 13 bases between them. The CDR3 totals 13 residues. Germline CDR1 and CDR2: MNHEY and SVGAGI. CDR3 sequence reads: CASTRVRGTEAFF. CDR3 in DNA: TGTGCCAGCACTCGGGTCCGGGGCACTGAAGCTTTCTTT.

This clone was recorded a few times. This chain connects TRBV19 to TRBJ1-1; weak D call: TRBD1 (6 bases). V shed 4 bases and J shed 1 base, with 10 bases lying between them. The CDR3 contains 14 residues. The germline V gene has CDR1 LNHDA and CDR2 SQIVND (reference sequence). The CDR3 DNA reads TGTGCCAGTAGTAGACAACAGGGGAACACTGAAGCTTTCTTT. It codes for CASSRQQGNTEAFF.

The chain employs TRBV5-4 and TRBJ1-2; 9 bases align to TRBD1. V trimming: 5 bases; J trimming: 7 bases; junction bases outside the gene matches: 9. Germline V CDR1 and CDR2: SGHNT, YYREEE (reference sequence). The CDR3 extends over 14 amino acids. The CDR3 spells CASRSDRGSFGYTF. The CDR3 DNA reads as TGTGCCAGCAGATCCGACAGGGGGAGTTTTGGCTACACCTTC.

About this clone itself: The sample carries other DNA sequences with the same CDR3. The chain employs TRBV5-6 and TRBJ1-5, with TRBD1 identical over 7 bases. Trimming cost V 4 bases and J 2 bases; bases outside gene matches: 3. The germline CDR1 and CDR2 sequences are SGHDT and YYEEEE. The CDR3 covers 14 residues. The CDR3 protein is CASSLTGGNQPQHF. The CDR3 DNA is TGTGCCAGCAGCCTTACAGGGGGCAATCAGCCCCAGCATTTT.

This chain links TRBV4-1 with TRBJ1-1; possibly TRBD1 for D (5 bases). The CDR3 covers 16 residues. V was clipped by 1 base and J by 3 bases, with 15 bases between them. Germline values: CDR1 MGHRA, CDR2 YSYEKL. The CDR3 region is CASSQAIIRVYTEAFF. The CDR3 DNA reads TGCGCCAGCAGCCAAGCTATTATCAGGGTATACACTGAAGCTTTCTTT.

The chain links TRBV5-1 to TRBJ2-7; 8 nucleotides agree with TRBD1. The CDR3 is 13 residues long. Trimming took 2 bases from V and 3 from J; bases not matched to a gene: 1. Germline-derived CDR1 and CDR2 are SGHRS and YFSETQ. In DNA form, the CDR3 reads TGCGCCAGCAGCTTCGGGACAGGCTACGAGCAGTACTTC. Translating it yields CASSFGTGYEQYF.

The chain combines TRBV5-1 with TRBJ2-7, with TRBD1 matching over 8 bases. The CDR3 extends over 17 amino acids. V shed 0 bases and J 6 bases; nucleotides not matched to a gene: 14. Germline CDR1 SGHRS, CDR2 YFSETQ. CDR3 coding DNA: TGCGCCAGCAGCTTGGGTTTAGGCAGGACAGGGAAAATCGAGCAGTACTTC. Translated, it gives CASSLGLGRTGKIEQYF.

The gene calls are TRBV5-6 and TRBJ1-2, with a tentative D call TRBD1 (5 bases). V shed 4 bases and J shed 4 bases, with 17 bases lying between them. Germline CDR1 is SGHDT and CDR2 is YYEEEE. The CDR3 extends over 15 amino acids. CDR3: CASSVRQLLGYGYTF. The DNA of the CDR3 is TGTGCCAGCAGCGTCAGACAGCTTCTAGGCTATGGCTACACCTTC.

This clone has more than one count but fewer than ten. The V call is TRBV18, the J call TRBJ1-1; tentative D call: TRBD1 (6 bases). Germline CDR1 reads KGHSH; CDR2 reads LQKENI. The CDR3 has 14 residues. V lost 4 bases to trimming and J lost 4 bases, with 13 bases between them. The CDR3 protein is CASSQQGLSTEAFF. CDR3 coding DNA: TGTGCCAGCTCACAACAGGGCCTAAGCACTGAAGCTTTCTTT.

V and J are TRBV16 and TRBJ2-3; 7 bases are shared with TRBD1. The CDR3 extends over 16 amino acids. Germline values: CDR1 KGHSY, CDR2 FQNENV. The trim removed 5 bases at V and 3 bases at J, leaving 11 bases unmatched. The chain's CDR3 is CASSSLTGASTDTQYF. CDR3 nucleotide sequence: TGTGCCAGCAGCTCGCTTACAGGGGCCTCGACAGATACGCAGTATTTT.

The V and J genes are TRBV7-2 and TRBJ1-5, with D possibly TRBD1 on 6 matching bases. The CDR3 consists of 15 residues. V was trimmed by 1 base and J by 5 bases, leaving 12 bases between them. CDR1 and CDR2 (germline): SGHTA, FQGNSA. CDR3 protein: CASSLDTGIYQPQHF. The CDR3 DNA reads TGTGCCAGCAGCTTAGATACAGGGATTTATCAGCCCCAGCATTTT.

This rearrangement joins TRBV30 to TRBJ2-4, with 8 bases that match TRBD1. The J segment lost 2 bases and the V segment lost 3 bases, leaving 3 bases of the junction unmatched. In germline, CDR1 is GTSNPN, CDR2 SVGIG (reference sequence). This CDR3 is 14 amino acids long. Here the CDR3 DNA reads TGTGCCTGGAGCGGACAGGGATCCAAAAACATTCAGTACTTC. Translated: CAWSGQGSKNIQYF. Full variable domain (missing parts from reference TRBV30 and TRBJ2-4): SQTIHQWPATLVQPVGSPLSLECTVEGTSNPNLYWYRQAAGRGLQLLFYSVGIGQISSEVPQNLSASRPQDRQFILSSKKLLLSDSGFYLCAWSGQGSKNIQYFGAGTRLSVL.

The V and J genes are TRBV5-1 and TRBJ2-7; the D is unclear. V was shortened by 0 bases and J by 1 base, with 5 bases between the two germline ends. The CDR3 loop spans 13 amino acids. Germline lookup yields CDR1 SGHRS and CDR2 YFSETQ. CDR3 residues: CASSLATSYEQYF. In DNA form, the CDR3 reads TGCGCCAGCAGCTTGGCCACTTCCTACGAGCAGTACTTC. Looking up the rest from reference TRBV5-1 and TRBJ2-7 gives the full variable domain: KAGVTQTPRYLIKTRGQQVTLSCSPISGHRSVSWYQQTPGQGLQFLFEYFSETQRNKGNFPGRFSGRQFSNSRSEMNVSTLELGDSALYLCASSLATSYEQYFGPGTRLTVT.

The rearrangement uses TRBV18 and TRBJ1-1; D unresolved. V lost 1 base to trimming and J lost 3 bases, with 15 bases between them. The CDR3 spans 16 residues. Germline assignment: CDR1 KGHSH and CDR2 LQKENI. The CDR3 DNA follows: TGTGCCAGCTCACCACGGGCCCGGGGAAGGGACACTGAAGCTTTCTTT. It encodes CASSPRARGRDTEAFF.

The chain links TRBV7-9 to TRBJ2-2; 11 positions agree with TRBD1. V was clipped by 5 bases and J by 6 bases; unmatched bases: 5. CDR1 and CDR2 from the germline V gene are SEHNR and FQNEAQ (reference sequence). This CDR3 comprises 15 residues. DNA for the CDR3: TGTGCCAGCAGCACCCGGACAGGGGGCGCCGGGGAGCTGTTTTTT. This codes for CASSTRTGGAGELFF. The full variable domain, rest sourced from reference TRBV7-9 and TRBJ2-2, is DTGVSQNPRHKITKRGQNVTFRCDPISEHNRLYWYRQTLGQGPEFLTYFQNEAQLEKSRLLSDRFSAERPKGSFSTLEIQRTEQGDSAMYLCASSTRTGGAGELFFGEGSRLTVL.

CDR3 loop: CASGIWGLAGGNTYSYTQYF. CDR3 coding DNA: TGTGCCAGCGGAATTTGGGGTCTAGCGGGAGGGAATACTTATTCATATACGCAGTATTTT. The V call is TRBV2, the J call TRBJ2-3; 12 nucleotides line up with TRBD2. The V gene end was trimmed by 8 bases and the J gene end by 7 bases; junction bases not matched to a gene: 25. CDR1 is SNHLY, CDR2 FYNNEI, per germline. This CDR3 is built from 20 residues.

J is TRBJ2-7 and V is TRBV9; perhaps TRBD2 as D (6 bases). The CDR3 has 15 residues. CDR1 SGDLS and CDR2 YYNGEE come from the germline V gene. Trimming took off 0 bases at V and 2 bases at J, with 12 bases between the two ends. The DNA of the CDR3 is TGTGCCAGCAGCGTAGATGGAGGGGCCGCCTACGAGCAGTACTTC. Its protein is CASSVDGGAAYEQYF.

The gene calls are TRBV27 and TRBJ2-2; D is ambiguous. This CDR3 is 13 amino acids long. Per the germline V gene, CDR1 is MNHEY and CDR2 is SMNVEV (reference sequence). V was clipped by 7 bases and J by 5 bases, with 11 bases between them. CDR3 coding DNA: TGTGCCAGCACCCCACTCTTGACCGGGGAGCTGTTTTTT. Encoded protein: CASTPLLTGELFF.

CDR3 nucleotides: TGTGCCAGCAGCCTGGGGGCAGGGTTTACAGATACGCAGTATTTT. Amino acids: CASSLGAGFTDTQYF. The chain recombines TRBV5-5 with TRBJ2-3; D is perhaps TRBD1 (6 bases). CDR1 SGHKS and CDR2 YYEKEE come from the germline V gene (reference sequence). The CDR3 has 15 amino acids. Trimming removed 4 bases from V and 3 bases from J, with 15 bases in between.

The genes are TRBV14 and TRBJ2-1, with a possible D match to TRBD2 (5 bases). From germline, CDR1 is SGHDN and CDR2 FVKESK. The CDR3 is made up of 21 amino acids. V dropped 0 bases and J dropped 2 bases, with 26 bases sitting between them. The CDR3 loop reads CASSQEGLSGSYSLPYNEQFF. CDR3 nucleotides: TGTGCCAGCAGCCAAGAAGGTTTGAGCGGATCCTACTCCTTACCCTACAATGAGCAGTTCTTC.

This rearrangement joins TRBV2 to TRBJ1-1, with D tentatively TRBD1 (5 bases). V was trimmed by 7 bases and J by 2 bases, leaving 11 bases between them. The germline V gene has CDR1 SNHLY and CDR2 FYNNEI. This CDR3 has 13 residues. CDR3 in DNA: TGTGCCAGCAAACAGGACCTCAACACTGAAGCTTTCTTT. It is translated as CASKQDLNTEAFF.